This T cell receptor (beta chain) originates from a study of shared clonotypes between healthy human individuals. Findings of the study overall: Generation of non-shared clonotypes was less probable than generation of clonotypes shared by all four donors.

The ends lost 4 bases at V and 4 bases at J; junction bases unmatched: 5. There are 15 residues in the CDR3. Per the germline V gene, CDR1 is SGDLS and CDR2 is YYNGEE. To note about this clone: Antigen: not known.

Here immunoSEQ multiplex PCR was the method, and the copy in TCRdb shows in-frame clones only, minus some. The sample shows 1.5 million to 1.9 million clones, about 98% of them seen only once. V is TRBV9 and J is TRBJ2-5; 12 bases are a match to TRBD2. The sample consisted of naive CD4+ T cells sorted from blood. Subset of the sample: CD45RA+ positively selected. The TCR comes from a man aged 25-45 years in good health. The CDR3: CASSTSGRFGETQYF. In DNA, the CDR3 is TGTGCCAGCAGCACTAGCGGGAGGTTTGGAGAGACCCAGTACTTC.